The 21 T cell receptor beta chains reported below all come from one sample, sequenced in a study of T cell responses to AZD1222 COVID-19 vaccine. Libraries were prepared by immunoSEQ multiplex PCR; TCRdb keeps only in-frame clonotypes and omits some of them. The data hold more than 80,000 clones, with just over 85% observed a single time. Specimen: peripheral blood, collected on day 0 of AZD1222 vaccination. Source of these receptors: an adult in good health.

This clone was seen more than once but under ten times. The genes are TRBV12-5 and TRBJ1-1; D gene unclear. In germline, CDR1 is LGHNT, CDR2 FRNRAP. Trimming cost V 1 base and J 1 base, with 7 bases left between them. This CDR3 comprises 14 residues. CDR3 in DNA: TGTGCTAGTGGTTTGGGGGTCTGGAACACTGAAGCTTTCTTT. Translation: CASGLGVWNTEAFF.

The genes are TRBV28 and TRBJ1-5; D not resolved. Trimming left V 3 bases short and J 11 bases short, with 11 bases between. The length of the CDR3 is 12 residues. Germline CDR1 is MDHEN and CDR2 is SYDVKM. The CDR3 reads CASSFWGTAQHF. DNA of the CDR3: TGTGCCAGCAGTTTTTGGGGAACAGCCCAGCATTTT. Drawing the rest from reference TRBV28 and TRBJ1-5, the complete variable domain is DVKVTQSSRYLVKRTGEKVFLECVQDMDHENMFWYRQDPGLGLRLIYFSYDVKMKEKGDIPEGYSVSREKKERFSLILESASTNQTSMYLCASSFWGTAQHFGDGTRLSIL.

The chain has TRBV3-1 (or the pseudogene TRBV3-2) and TRBJ1-6; no clear D gene. This CDR3 comprises 15 residues. Germline CDR1 is LGHDT and CDR2 is YNNKEL (reference sequence). Trimming pared 2 bases from V and 3 bases from J, leaving 8 bases between. The DNA for the CDR3 is TGTGCCAGCAGCCAACAGGCGAACTATAATTCACCCCTCCACTTT. Residues: CASSQQANYNSPLHF.

This chain uses TRBV7-2 with TRBJ2-3; weak D call: TRBD2 (5 bases). The CDR3 consists of 15 residues. Germline V CDR1 and CDR2: SGHTA, FQGNSA. Trimming removed 1 base from V and 2 bases from J, with 10 bases in between. The DNA for the CDR3 is TGTGCCAGCAGCTTAGAACTAGTTAACACAGATACGCAGTATTTT. This codes for CASSLELVNTDTQYF. The full variable domain, with the rest looked up from reference TRBV7-2 and TRBJ2-3, is GAGVSQSPSNKVTEKGKDVELRCDPISGHTALYWYRQSLGQGLEFLIYFQGNSAPDKSGLPSDRFSAERTGGSVSTLTIQRTQQEDSAVYLCASSLELVNTDTQYFGPGTRLTVL.

The chain employs TRBV4-1 and TRBJ2-1; D might be TRBD1 or TRBD2, each matching 5 bases. This CDR3 is 14 amino acids long. Germline values: CDR1 MGHRA, CDR2 YSYEKL. Trimming stripped 4 bases from V and 10 bases from J, with 17 bases between. CDR3 sequence reads: CASSLHTGLSEQFF. The DNA for the CDR3 is TGCGCCAGCAGCCTCCACACAGGACTCTCAGAGCAGTTCTTC.

This chain joins TRBV5-4 and TRBJ2-1; 13 bases align to TRBD2. With V trimmed by 0 bases and J by 11 bases, 8 bases remained unmatched. CDR3 length equals 16 residues. CDR1 is SGHNT and CDR2 is YYREEE in the germline V gene (reference sequence). DNA for the CDR3: TGTGCCAGCAGCTTGGGGGTACTAGCGGGAGGGCAACAGCAGTTCTTC. Encoded protein: CASSLGVLAGGQQQFF.

In its sample, this clone was seen a few times. The chain has TRBV21-1 and TRBJ1-2. TRBV21-1 is classified as a pseudogene. The CDR3 loop spans 17 amino acids. This CDR3 is CASSKPGQREGTYGYTF. The DNA of the CDR3 is TGTGCCAGCAGCAAACCGGGACAAAGGGAGGGGACCTATGGCTACACCTTC.

The rearrangement joins TRBV3-1 (or the pseudogene TRBV3-2) to TRBJ1-6; perhaps TRBD1 as D (6 bases). Germline lookup yields CDR1 LGHDT and CDR2 YNNKEL (reference sequence). The CDR3 consists of 16 residues. Trimming cost V 1 base and J 6 bases, with 13 bases left between them. DNA for the CDR3: TGTGCCAGCAGCCAAGGTCCGGGACAACCTAATTCACCCCTCCACTTT. It encodes CASSQGPGQPNSPLHF.

This clone was seen only once. The chain combines TRBV3-1 (or the pseudogene TRBV3-2) with TRBJ1-2, with D possibly matching TRBD1 (5 bases). The CDR3 spans 14 residues. Between the trimmed V and J ends, which lost 4 bases and 8 bases, there was a span of 17 bases. Germline V gene lookup returns CDR1 LGHDT and CDR2 YNNKEL (reference sequence). The CDR3 loop reads CASSPPAGARGYTF. For the CDR3, the DNA is TGTGCCAGCAGCCCCCCCGCTGGGGCGAGAGGCTACACCTTC.

CDR3 nucleotide sequence: TGTGCCAGCAGTGAAGGATATCTGTTAGCTAACTATGGCTACACCTTC. It translates to CASSEGYLLANYGYTF. This chain uses TRBV6-1 with TRBJ1-2; no clear D. Germline V CDR1 and CDR2: MNHNS, SASEGT. Trimming pared 1 base from V and 0 bases from J, leaving 12 bases between. The CDR3 contains 16 residues.

This clone was recorded once. A junction end diverges from the germline sequence, so it may reflect a read error. This rearrangement joins TRBV7-7 to TRBJ2-2, with D perhaps matching TRBD1 (6 bases). CDR1 is SSHAT, CDR2 FNYEAQ, per germline (reference sequence). The CDR3 contains 14 residues. CDR3 in amino acids: CASSLARGTGELFF. The CDR3 DNA reads as TGTGCTAGCAGCTTAGCCAGGGGCACCGGGGAGCTGTTTTTT. Full variable domain (rest looked up from reference TRBV7-7 and TRBJ2-2): GAGVSQSPRYKVTKRGQDVTLRCDPISSHATLYWYQQALGQGPEFLTYFNYEAQPDKSGLPSDRFSAERPEGSISTLTIQRTEQRDSAMYRCASSLARGTGELFFGEGSRLTVL.

The V and J genes are TRBV6-1 and TRBJ1-2; a possible D gene is TRBD1 (5 bases). The CDR3 length is 13 residues. The germline V gene has CDR1 MNHNS and CDR2 SASEGT. V shed 3 bases and J shed 6 bases, with 11 bases lying between them. CDR3 region: CASSEEWGHGYTF. The CDR3 bases are TGTGCCAGCAGTGAGGAGTGGGGCCATGGCTACACCTTC.

The V gene is TRBV21-1, the J gene TRBJ1-5. TRBV21-1 is reported as a pseudogene. CDR3 length: 16 amino acids. The CDR3 sequence: CASSRGDPVRRQPQHF. The CDR3 DNA is TGTGCCAGCAGCAGAGGGGATCCCGTGAGGAGGCAGCCCCAGCATTTT.

The rearrangement links TRBV28 to TRBJ1-2; 9 bases fit TRBD1. Germline loops: CDR1 MDHEN, CDR2 SYDVKM. V shed 8 bases and J 6 bases; nucleotides not matched to a gene: 4. The CDR3 sequence is 12 residues long. CDR3 sequence (DNA): TGTGCCAGCTCTACAGGGGGCGATGGCTACACCTTC. This encodes CASSTGGDGYTF.

The J gene is TRBJ1-2, the V gene TRBV2, with D unclear. The CDR3 has 11 residues. The germline CDR1 and CDR2 sequences are SNHLY and FYNNEI. Trimming took off 5 bases at V and 5 bases at J, with 6 bases between the two ends. The DNA for the CDR3 is TGTGCCAGCAGTTATGGTTATGGCTACACCTTC. This encodes CASSYGYGYTF.

This rearrangement joins TRBV28 to TRBJ1-1; D perhaps matches TRBD1 (6 bases). Germline CDR1 and CDR2: MDHEN and SYDVKM. The CDR3 length is 15 residues. V shed 5 bases and J shed 11 bases, with 24 bases lying between them. The CDR3: CASSTPQGLPTRAFF. As DNA, the CDR3 is TGTGCCAGCAGTACCCCCCAGGGGCTCCCCACTCGGGCTTTCTTT. Using reference TRBV28 and TRBJ1-1 for the parts outside the CDR3, the full variable domain is DVKVTQSSRYLVKRTGEKVFLECVQDMDHENMFWYRQDPGLGLRLIYFSYDVKMKEKGDIPEGYSVSREKKERFSLILESASTNQTSMYLCASSTPQGLPTRAFFGQGTRLTVV.

The chain couples TRBV5-1 to TRBJ1-2; the D is unclear. The germline CDR1 and CDR2 sequences are SGHRS and YFSETQ. The CDR3 loop spans 16 amino acids. With 5 bases removed from V and 0 bases from J, the gap between germline ends came to 17 bases. CDR3 coding DNA: TGCGCCAGCAGAGTGGAAGGGCGGGATGCTAACTATGGCTACACCTTC. This gives the protein CASRVEGRDANYGYTF.

This clone was observed a single time. The V call is TRBV19, the J call TRBJ2-1, with D perhaps TRBD2 (7 bases). The CDR3 runs to 14 residues. CDR1 is LNHDA, CDR2 SQIVND, per germline (reference sequence). With 7 bases removed from V and 4 bases from J, the gap between germline ends came to 14 bases. CDR3 bases: TGTGCCAGTATTGGGAGGGGGGATTACAATGAGCAGTTCTTC. Protein: CASIGRGDYNEQFF.

The chain has TRBV4-2 and TRBJ1-2; tentatively, D is TRBD1 (5 bases). V was cut by 0 bases and J by 2 bases, with 10 bases left in between. CDR1 and CDR2 from the germline V gene are LGHNA and YNFKEQ. This CDR3 spans 15 amino acids. In DNA, the CDR3 is TGTGCCAGCAGCCAAGAGGACAAAAGGAACTATGGCTACACCTTC. Translation: CASSQEDKRNYGYTF.

V and J are TRBV3-1 (or the pseudogene TRBV3-2) and TRBJ2-3, with 12 bases aligning to TRBD2. The germline gives CDR1 LGHDT, CDR2 YNNKEL (reference sequence). V shed 2 bases and J 1 base; nucleotides not matched to a gene: 7. The CDR3 contains 18 residues. The CDR3 reads CASSQHLAGGPGTDTQYF. The CDR3 DNA is TGTGCCAGCAGCCAACATCTAGCGGGAGGGCCGGGCACAGATACGCAGTATTTT.

The J gene is TRBJ2-1, the V gene TRBV5-6; 14 bases align to TRBD2. The V and J ends lost 4 bases and 6 bases, in that order; junction bases with no gene match: 6. Germline V gene lookup returns CDR1 SGHDT and CDR2 YYEEEE. The CDR3 consists of 16 residues. As DNA, the CDR3 is TGTGCCAGCAGCATGGGACTAGCGGGGGTAAGCAATGAGCAGTTCTTC. It yields the protein CASSMGLAGVSNEQFF.